Listed here is a single T cell receptor (beta chain). Its antigen remains unidentified. A junction boundary mismatches the germline segment, possibly from a read error. The entry originates in a study of vaccination and CD4 T cells after COVID-19. The CDR3 spans 17 residues. CDR1 is MNHNS and CDR2 is SASEGT in the germline V gene. Researchers used the Oncomine TCR Beta short-read assay to sequence DNA from cultured CD4+ T cells. One entry per CDR3 protein results from TCRdb running MiXCR on the PCR reads. The top ten clones hold around 8.5% of a sample with under 25,000 distinct CDR3 sequences, roughly 40% of them seen once. Study observations and caveats: Only relatively few convalescent patients were studied, and early post-infection timepoints were not analyzed.

As to treatment: roughly 11-day PBMC culture with coronavirus spike peptide pools or control peptides (ViraFEST assay). The sequence was collected from a human donor who had recovered from COVID-19. The chain employs TRBV6-1 and TRBJ1-6, with D hard to call. Material: CD4+ T cells from blood, cultured in vitro, obtained after SARS-CoV-2 vaccination. The CDR3 coding sequence is TGTGCCAGCAGCCGAACCCGCGGCCGCTATCTCGGGCAACCCCTCTACTTT. Its translation: CASSRTRGRYLGQPLYF.